The 15 T cell receptor beta chains below were found in one sample sequenced in a study of blood T cell repertoires in COVID-19. Clones were read by immunoSEQ multiplex PCR, and TCRdb kept only the in-frame ones, dropping some. The sample comprises about 160,000 clones, approximately 88% of which are singletons, and approximately 7% rests with the top ten. The sequenced material came from PBMCs or T cells enriched from blood (not recorded which). The receptor source for this set is a woman in her fifties or sixties who had recovered from COVID-19.

This clone was seen a single time. The gene calls are TRBV19 and TRBJ1-6, with 8 bases lining up with TRBD1. After removal of 5 bases from V and 6 bases from J, the junction contained 3 bases not matched to a gene. The CDR3 extends over 14 amino acids. Germline CDR1 is LNHDA and CDR2 is SQIVND (reference sequence). This chain's CDR3 is CASSADRGNSPLHF. The CDR3 DNA reads as TGTGCCAGTAGTGCAGACAGGGGTAATTCACCCCTCCACTTT.

This chain connects TRBV19 to TRBJ2-3; TRBD2 matches 15 bases. Trimming removed 6 bases from V and 3 bases from J; junction bases left unmatched: 4. Germline CDR1 is LNHDA and CDR2 is SQIVND (reference sequence). The CDR3 consists of 16 residues. The chain's CDR3 is CASSRTSGGATDTQYF. In DNA form, the CDR3 reads TGTGCCAGTAGCCGGACTAGCGGGGGGGCTACAGATACGCAGTATTTT.

V gene TRBV6-5 combines with J gene TRBJ1-6; 7 bases match TRBD1. Germline lookup yields CDR1 MNHEY and CDR2 SVGAGI. CDR3 length: 15 amino acids. The J segment lost 9 bases and the V segment lost 2 bases, leaving 7 bases of the junction unmatched. The CDR3 loop reads CASSYDRAATSPLHF. The CDR3 DNA reads as TGTGCCAGCAGTTACGACAGGGCAGCTACTTCACCCCTCCACTTT.

The V gene is TRBV18, the J gene TRBJ1-1; 9 nucleotides match TRBD1. J gave up 5 bases and V 3 bases, and 4 bases lay outside the gene matches. This CDR3 comprises 14 residues. CDR1 and CDR2 (germline): KGHSH, LQKENI. CDR3 bases: TGTGCCAGCTCACCCAGGACAGGGGAGACTGAAGCTTTCTTT. Protein: CASSPRTGETEAFF.

This chain links TRBV30 with TRBJ2-3, with 9 bases fitting TRBD2. This CDR3 spans 14 amino acids. CDR1 is GTSNPN, CDR2 SVGIG, per germline (reference sequence). J gave up 7 bases and V 4 bases, and 9 bases lay outside the gene matches. CDR3 sequence (DNA): TGTGCCTGGATAGCTAGCGGGGTATCTAATACGCAGTATTTT. As protein: CAWIASGVSNTQYF.

The gene calls are TRBV5-4 and TRBJ2-3; the match to TRBD2 covers 9 bases. The germline V gene has CDR1 SGHNT and CDR2 YYREEE (reference sequence). The CDR3 runs to 14 residues. Germline trimming cut 0 bases from V and 4 bases from J; bases unmatched to any gene: 0. CDR3 region: CASSLERGADTQYF. CDR3 DNA: TGTGCCAGCAGCTTGGAGCGGGGGGCAGATACGCAGTATTTT. The complete variable domain, with remaining parts taken from reference TRBV5-4 and TRBJ2-3, reads ETGVTQSPTHLIKTRGQQVTLRCSSQSGHNTVSWYQQALGQGPQFIFQYYREEENGRGNFPPRFSGLQFPNYSSELNVNALELDDSALYLCASSLERGADTQYFGPGTRLTVL.

This chain connects TRBV9 to TRBJ2-7; D unclear. The CDR3 runs to 14 residues. V was cut by 3 bases and J by 2 bases, with 12 bases left in between. Germline assignment: CDR1 SGDLS and CDR2 YYNGEE. The CDR3 DNA reads as TGTGCCAGCAGCGCGCCGGGTCCCCCCTACGAGCAGTACTTC. Protein sequence: CASSAPGPPYEQYF.

The chain links TRBV5-5 to TRBJ2-7; 8 positions match TRBD1. The CDR3 has 14 residues. Germline V gene sequence: CDR1 SGHKS, CDR2 YYEKEE (reference sequence). The V and J ends lost 5 bases and 7 bases, in that order; junction bases with no gene match: 11. The CDR3 spells CASRGQGADWEQYF. DNA of the CDR3: TGTGCCAGCAGAGGTCAGGGGGCGGACTGGGAGCAGTACTTC.

The chain couples TRBV9 to TRBJ2-3; 7 nucleotides agree with TRBD2. Trimming cost V 3 bases and J 4 bases; bases outside gene matches: 11. Germline CDR1 SGDLS, CDR2 YYNGEE. The CDR3 contains 16 residues. CDR3 residues: CASSETPGREADTQYF. In DNA, the CDR3 is TGTGCCAGCAGCGAGACCCCGGGGAGGGAGGCAGATACGCAGTATTTT.

The CDR3 loop is CASSSDRGQETQYF. CDR3 nucleotide sequence: TGTGCCAGCAGCTCCGACAGGGGGCAAGAGACCCAGTACTTC. The chain recombines TRBV7-9 with TRBJ2-5; TRBD1 agrees at 9 bases. Per germline, CDR1 SEHNR and CDR2 FQNEAQ (reference sequence). With V trimmed by 4 bases and J by 2 bases, 2 bases remained unmatched. The CDR3 runs to 14 residues.

The CDR3: CASSQDIRAGVSHEQFF. CDR3 nucleotides: TGTGCCAGCAGCCAAGATATCCGGGCGGGGGTAAGTCATGAGCAGTTCTTC. The V and J genes are TRBV3-1 (or the pseudogene TRBV3-2) and TRBJ2-1; TRBD2 matches at 7 bases. V lost 0 bases, J lost 8 bases, and 13 bases stayed unmatched. Germline V gene sequence: CDR1 LGHDT, CDR2 YNNKEL (reference sequence). The CDR3 loop spans 17 amino acids.

This clone was counted a single time. The rearrangement joins TRBV19 to TRBJ2-3, with D tentatively TRBD2 (6 bases). Germline V CDR1 and CDR2: LNHDA, SQIVND (reference sequence). CDR3 length: 14 amino acids. The V end was cut by 9 bases, the J end by 0 bases, with 13 bases between. The DNA for the CDR3 is TGTGCCAGCAGGGACTGGGGGAGCACAGATACGCAGTATTTT. Residues: CASRDWGSTDTQYF. The entire variable domain, with the rest obtained from reference TRBV19 and TRBJ2-3, is as follows: DGGITQSPKYLFRKEGQNVTLSCEQNLNHDAMYWYRQDPGQGLRLIYYSQIVNDFQKGDIAEGYSVSREKKESFPLTVTSAQKNPTAFYLCASRDWGSTDTQYFGPGTRLTVL.

This clone was recorded a few times. The chain has TRBV10-2 and TRBJ1-5; TRBD1 agrees at 7 bases. Germline loops: CDR1 WSHSY, CDR2 SAAADI. The CDR3 runs to 13 residues. V was pared by 7 bases and J by 6 bases, with 6 bases of the junction left unmatched. CDR3 sequence: CASTLQGGQPQHF. CDR3 in DNA: TGCGCCAGCACCCTCCAGGGGGGTCAGCCCCAGCATTTT.

The chain carries TRBV9 and TRBJ1-4, with D possibly TRBD1 on 6 matching bases. Trimming left V 6 bases short and J 5 bases short, with 14 bases between. CDR3 size: 14 residues. The V gene's germline CDR1 is SGDLS and CDR2 YYNGEE. Here the CDR3 reads CASKGGRRNEKLFF. CDR3 DNA sequence: TGTGCCAGCAAAGGGGGACGGAGAAATGAAAAACTGTTTTTT.

The table lists this clone with a few counts. V gene TRBV7-2 combines with J gene TRBJ1-5; D is ambiguous. Trimming removed 1 base at V and 4 bases at J, with 17 bases between. CDR3 length equals 17 residues. The V gene's germline CDR1 is SGHTA and CDR2 FQGNSA. The DNA of the CDR3 is TGTGCCAGCAGCTTAGGCCGAGGGCCGCCCCTTAATCAGCCCCAGCATTTT. This gives the protein CASSLGRGPPLNQPQHF.